The 10 T cell receptor beta chains below were found in one sample sequenced in a study of regulatory T cells in long-lasting Graves disease. Construction of TCR beta libraries relied on iRepertoire HTBI primers and on Arm-PCR targeting CDR3 regions. TCRdb re-derived calls from the multiplex PCR reads in MiXCR, one entry per CDR3 protein. In the table there are around 420,000 distinct CDR3 sequences, 14% to 15% of which are singletons. The sample's time point: newly diagnosed GD, antithyroid drugs for less than 3 months. Following extraction of RNA from PBMCs, that RNA was used to make the TCR library. The same sample was also used in a study of T cells in Graves' hyperthyroidism and ophthalmopathy.

The sample was peripheral blood mononuclear cells (PBMCs), taken at new diagnosis, from a patient treated with antithyroid drugs. All receptors come from a woman between 40 and 50 years old with Graves disease.

This clonotype was picked up a small number of times. The rearrangement links TRBV13 to TRBJ2-3; 8 nucleotides line up with TRBD2. V was pared by 5 bases and J by 4 bases, with 11 bases of the junction left unmatched. The CDR3 loop spans 16 amino acids. Germline-derived CDR1 and CDR2 are PRHDT and FYEKMQ (reference sequence). CDR3 loop: CASSLLSGRRPDTQYF. For the CDR3, the DNA is TGTGCCAGCAGCCTACTCAGCGGGAGAAGGCCAGATACGCAGTATTTT.

This clonotype has at least ten counts. The rearrangement links TRBV9 to TRBJ1-5, with a possible D match to TRBD1 (5 bases). CDR1 SGDLS and CDR2 YYNGEE come from the germline V gene. The CDR3 loop spans 16 amino acids. Trimming shortened V by 0 bases and J by 2 bases, and 12 bases separated the two germline ends. In nucleotides, the CDR3 is TGTGCCAGCAGCGTAGTTTGGGGCCTGGGCAATCAGCCCCAGCATTTT. Translating it yields CASSVVWGLGNQPQHF.

The chain has TRBV11-3 and TRBJ2-3; TRBD2 aligns across 10 bases. The CDR3 has 16 residues. J was trimmed by 5 bases and V by 5 bases; bases with no gene match: 10. Germline CDR1 is SGHNT and CDR2 is YENEEA. The CDR3 DNA sequence: TGTGCCAGCAGCCTTACTAGCGGGGCCTTCAGAGATACGCAGTATTTT. Translating gives CASSLTSGAFRDTQYF. The variable domain in full, completed from reference TRBV11-3 and TRBJ2-3, reads EAGVVQSPRYKIIEKKQPVAFWCNPISGHNTLYWYLQNLGQGPELLIRYENEEAVDDSQLPKDRFSAERLKGVDSTLKIQPAELGDSAVYLCASSLTSGAFRDTQYFGPGTRLTVL.

This clonotype was observed many times. The chain links TRBV2 to TRBJ1-5, with unresolved D. The germline gives CDR1 SNHLY, CDR2 FYNNEI. Trimming removed 6 bases at V and 4 bases at J, with 16 bases between. CDR3 length equals 15 residues. The CDR3 DNA reads TGTGCCAGCAGGGGTAGCATGGGGATAAATCAGCCCCAGCATTTT. This codes for CASRGSMGINQPQHF.

This clonotype appeared many times. CDR3 in DNA: TGTGCCAGCAGTTTGGCCACGGGTGCTGGCTACACCTTC. Protein sequence: CASSLATGAGYTF. The chain recombines TRBV12-3 or TRBV12-4 with TRBJ1-2, with D unresolved. The CDR3 length is 13 residues. Between the trimmed V and J ends, which lost 3 bases and 7 bases, there was a span of 12 bases.

The CDR3 DNA reads as TGTGCCAGCAGTGAGGGGGACAGGGGGCGGGGTGGCTACACCTTC. Its translation: CASSEGDRGRGGYTF. The chain uses TRBV2 and TRBJ1-2; TRBD1 agrees at 12 bases. CDR1 and CDR2 (germline): SNHLY, FYNNEI. CDR3 length equals 15 residues. The ends lost 3 bases at V and 7 bases at J; junction bases unmatched: 6.

The table lists this clonotype with many counts. The chain uses TRBV30 and TRBJ2-7; no reliable D call. Germline CDR1 GTSNPN, CDR2 SVGIG (reference sequence). With 0 bases removed from V and 5 bases from J, the gap between germline ends came to 14 bases. The CDR3 runs to 14 residues. In nucleotides, the CDR3 is TGTGCCTGGAGTGTACGTGATGTAAGCCACGAGCAGTACTTC. Its translation is CAWSVRDVSHEQYF.

This clonotype has at least ten counts. The chain couples TRBV12-3 or TRBV12-4 to TRBJ2-5; possible D gene TRBD1, 6 bases. The germline V and J ends were trimmed by 5 bases and 5 bases, with 15 bases remaining between them. There are 14 residues in the CDR3. CDR3: CASSGDGGRETQYF. The CDR3 coding sequence is TGTGCCAGCAGTGGGGATGGGGGCCGTGAGACCCAGTACTTC.

Many counts were recorded for this clonotype. V and J are TRBV5-5 and TRBJ2-7, with 8 bases fitting TRBD2. This CDR3 is built from 16 residues. With 4 bases clipped from V and 6 bases from J, the junction kept 15 bases outside the gene matches. The germline V gene has CDR1 SGHKS and CDR2 YYEKEE (reference sequence). The CDR3 loop is CASSPPGSSGKVEQYF. CDR3 sequence (DNA): TGTGCCAGCAGCCCTCCGGGGAGTAGCGGGAAGGTCGAGCAGTACTTC.

This clonotype occurred many times. This sequence joins TRBV5-4 and TRBJ2-5, with 8 bases lining up with TRBD2. With V trimmed by 2 bases and J by 2 bases, 5 bases remained unmatched. The length of the CDR3 is 15 residues. Germline CDR1 and CDR2: SGHNT and YYREEE (reference sequence). The CDR3 loop is CASSLREGLQETQYF. CDR3 nucleotides: TGTGCCAGCAGCTTACGGGAGGGCCTTCAAGAGACCCAGTACTTC.